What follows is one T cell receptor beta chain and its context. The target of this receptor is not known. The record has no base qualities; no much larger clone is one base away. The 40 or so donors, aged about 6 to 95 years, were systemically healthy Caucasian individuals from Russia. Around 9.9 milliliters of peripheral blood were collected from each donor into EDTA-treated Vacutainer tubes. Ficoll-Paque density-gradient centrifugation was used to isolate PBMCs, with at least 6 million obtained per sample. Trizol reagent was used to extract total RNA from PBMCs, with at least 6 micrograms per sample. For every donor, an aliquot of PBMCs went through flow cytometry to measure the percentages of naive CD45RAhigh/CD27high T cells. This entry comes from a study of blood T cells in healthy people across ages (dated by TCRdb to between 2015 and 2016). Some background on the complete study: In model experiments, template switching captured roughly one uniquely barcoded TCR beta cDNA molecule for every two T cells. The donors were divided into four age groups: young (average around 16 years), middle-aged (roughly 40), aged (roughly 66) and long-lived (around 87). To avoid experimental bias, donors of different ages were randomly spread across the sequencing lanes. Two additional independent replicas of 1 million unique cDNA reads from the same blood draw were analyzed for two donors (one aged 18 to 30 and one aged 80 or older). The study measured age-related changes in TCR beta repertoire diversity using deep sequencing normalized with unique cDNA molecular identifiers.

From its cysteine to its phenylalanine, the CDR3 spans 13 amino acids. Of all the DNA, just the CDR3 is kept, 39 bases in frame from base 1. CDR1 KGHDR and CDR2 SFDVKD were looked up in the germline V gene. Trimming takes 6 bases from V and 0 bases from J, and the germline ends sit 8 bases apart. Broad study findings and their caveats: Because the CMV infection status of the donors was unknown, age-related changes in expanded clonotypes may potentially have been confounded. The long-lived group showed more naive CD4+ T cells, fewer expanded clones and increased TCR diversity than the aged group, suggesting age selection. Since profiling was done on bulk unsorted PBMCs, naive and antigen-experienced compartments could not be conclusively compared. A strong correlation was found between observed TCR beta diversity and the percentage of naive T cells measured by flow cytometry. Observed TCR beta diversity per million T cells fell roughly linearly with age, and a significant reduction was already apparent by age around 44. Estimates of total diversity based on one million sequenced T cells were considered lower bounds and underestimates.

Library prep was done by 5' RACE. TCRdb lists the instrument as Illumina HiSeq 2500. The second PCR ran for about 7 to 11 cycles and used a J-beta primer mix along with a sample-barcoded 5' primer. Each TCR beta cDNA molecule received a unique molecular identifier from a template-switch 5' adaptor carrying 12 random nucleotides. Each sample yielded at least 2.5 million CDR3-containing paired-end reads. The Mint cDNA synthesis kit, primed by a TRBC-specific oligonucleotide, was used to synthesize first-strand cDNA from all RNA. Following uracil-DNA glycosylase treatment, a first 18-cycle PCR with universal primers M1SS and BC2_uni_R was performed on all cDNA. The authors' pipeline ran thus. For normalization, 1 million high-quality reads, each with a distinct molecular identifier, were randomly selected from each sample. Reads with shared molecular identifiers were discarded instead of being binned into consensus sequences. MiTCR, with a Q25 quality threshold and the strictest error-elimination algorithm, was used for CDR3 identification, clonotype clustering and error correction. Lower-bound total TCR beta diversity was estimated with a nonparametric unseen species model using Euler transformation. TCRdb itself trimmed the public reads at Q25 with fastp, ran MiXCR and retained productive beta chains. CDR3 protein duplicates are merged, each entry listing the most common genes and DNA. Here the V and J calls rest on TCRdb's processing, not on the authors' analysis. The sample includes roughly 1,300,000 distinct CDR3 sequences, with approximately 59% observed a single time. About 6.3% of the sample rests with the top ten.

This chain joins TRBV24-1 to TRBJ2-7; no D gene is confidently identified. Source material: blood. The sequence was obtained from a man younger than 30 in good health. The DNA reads TGTGCCACCAGTTCTACCCCCTCCTACGAGCAGTACTTC. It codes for CATSSTPSYEQYF.